This entry features one T cell receptor beta chain sequence. Its cognate antigen is unknown. The sample comes from a study of response to subunit inactivated influenza vaccine. This CDR3 comprises 15 residues. Germline assignment: CDR1 SEHNR and CDR2 FQNEAQ (reference sequence). With 5 bases removed from V and 1 base from J, the gap between germline ends came to 14 bases. TCRdb fed the RT-PCR reads into MiXCR, producing one record per CDR3 protein. This table holds approximately 500,000 distinct CDR3 sequences, 10% to 15% found once. General observations from the study: Authors suggested few new T cells are recruited by each seasonal influenza vaccination.

This receptor was obtained from a man aged 45-60 years who received an inactivated influenza vaccine. This rearrangement joins TRBV7-9 to TRBJ1-1; the D is unclear. Source: PBMCs from blood, taken more than 35 days after vaccination. CDR3 sequence reads: CASSGIGISNTEAFF. The CDR3 DNA sequence: TGTGCCAGCAGCGGGATAGGGATTTCGAACACTGAAGCTTTCTTT.